This T cell receptor (beta chain) emerged from a study of monozygotic twins with inflammatory bowel disease. Findings and limits, study-wide: Patients got different immunosuppressive treatments, which may have made their repertoires more variable. Clonotype overlap with others was lower in IBD patients than in healthy twins, a difference that was greatest with disease activity.

The RNA usage for each TCR library was about 3.5 ug of total RNA. Each of TCRalpha and TCRbeta cDNA went through two nested PCRs, lasting about 16 and 10 cycles. Following a re-call of the 5' RACE reads, TCRdb has one entry per CDR3 protein and lacks DNA. The specimen's table records 400,000 to 500,000 distinct CDR3 sequences. Germline V CDR1 and CDR2: DFQATT, SNEGSKA (reference sequence). This CDR3 contains 15 residues. Concerning this clonotype itself: Its antigen is as yet unknown.

The chain has TRBV20-1 and TRBJ2-3; TCRdb calls TRBD1, which cannot be checked without DNA. Sequencing input: blood. The receptor comes from a human donor with ulcerative colitis or Crohn's disease, or a healthy co-twin of an affected twin (not recorded which). The CDR3: CSARDRGAGTDTQYF.